The present entry profiles one TCR beta chain with its context. The antigen remains unidentified. The healthy controls were matched to patients by age and sex. With random hexamers, reverse transcription was performed on roughly 0.45 to 1 ug of RNA. TCR beta CDR3 was amplified by immunoSEQ multiplex PCR. This amplification extended across 54 Vbeta and 13 Jbeta segments. MiXCR was run by TCRdb on the immunoSEQ multiplex PCR reads, yielding one entry per CDR3 protein. The table shows more than 150,000 distinct CDR3 sequences, with around 92% occurring only once. The entry originates in a study of CD8 T cells in Susac syndrome. Study-wide results and limits: The study conceded that its TCR sequencing and HLA analysis involved relatively few individuals.

The CDR3 loop spans 13 amino acids. V shed 1 base and J shed 7 bases, with 11 bases lying between them. Material: CD4+ T cells from PBMCs. The rearrangement joins TRBV12-3 or TRBV12-4 to TRBJ2-7, with unresolved D. The TCR originated in a human donor in good health. This chain's CDR3 is CASSLGSRSEQYF. The CDR3 nucleotides read TGTGCCAGCAGTTTAGGCAGCCGCTCGGAGCAGTACTTC.